The 22 T cell receptor beta chains below come from one sample, sequenced in a study of T cell clonality in common variable immunodeficiency. The study's findings and limits: Reportedly, TCR beta sequences from common variable immunodeficiency showed fewer deletions and N-nucleotide insertions.

The antigens of these receptors remain unknown. Produced via immunoSEQ multiplex PCR; TCRdb's table is partial and in-frame only. Recorded here are around 25,000 clones, none singletons. Specimen: peripheral blood mononuclear cells. Receptors were obtained from a human donor with common variable immunodeficiency.

This clone was observed a handful of times. The CDR3 goes on 3 residues after the read ends, and that part is filled in from the germline J gene. The genes are TRBV6-1 and TRBJ1-1; TRBD1 matches at 9 bases. The germline CDR1 and CDR2 sequences are MNHNS and SASEGT. The CDR3 has 12 amino acids. CDR3 bases read: TGTGCCAGCAGTGGGGACAGGGACAGG. Amino acids: CASSGDRDR. The entire CDR3 protein reads CASSGDRDRAFF.

In its sample, this clone was seen many times. The read terminates 3 residues ahead of where the CDR3 ends, so the germline J gene completes it. The chain couples TRBV7-2 to TRBJ2-5; 9 bases fit TRBD1. After removal of 5 bases from V and 4 bases from J, the junction contained 5 bases not matched to a gene. The length of the CDR3 is 14 residues. Per germline, CDR1 SGHTA and CDR2 FQGNSA. The CDR3 sequence: CASSRTQGAETQYF. CDR3 bases read: TGTGCCAGCAGCCGTACACAGGGGGCAGAGACC.

This clone was seen ten or more times. The read ends 3 residues shy of where the CDR3 ends; the end is completed using the germline J gene. This rearrangement joins TRBV9 to TRBJ1-6; 8 nucleotides align to TRBD1. This CDR3 has 15 amino acids. Germline values: CDR1 SGDLS, CDR2 YYNGEE. V lost 3 bases and J lost 9; bases outside the gene matches: 8. The CDR3 bases that were read are TGTGCCAGCAGCGCCCAGGGGGCAATAGCTTCACCC. Translation gives CASSAQGAIASP. The whole CDR3 protein is CASSAQGAIASPLHF.

At least ten counts were recorded for this clone. The CDR3 end is not reached by the read, which stops 3 residues before it; the germline J gene fills it in. The V gene is TRBV7-7, the J gene TRBJ1-1; D is perhaps TRBD1 (5 bases). Trimming pared 0 bases from V and 7 bases from J, leaving 6 bases between. The CDR3 runs to 12 residues. Germline V gene data show CDR1 as SSHAT and CDR2 as FNYEAQ (reference sequence). The part of the CDR3 DNA that was read is TGTGCCAGCAGCTTAGCAGGGGTTGAA. Its translation: CASSLAGVE. The entire CDR3 is CASSLAGVEAFF.

Incomplete CDR3 DNA: TGTGCCAGTAGCCCACAGGGGAACACTGAA. Its translation: CASSPQGNTE. The full CDR3 sequence reads CASSPQGNTEAFF. The chain has TRBV19 and TRBJ1-1; a weak D match, TRBD1 (6 bases). The read ends 3 residues before the CDR3 terminus; that terminus is restored from the germline J gene. The V end lost 6 bases, the J end lost 1 base, and 9 bases lay between the germline ends. This CDR3 region has 13 residues. Germline CDR1 reads LNHDA; CDR2 reads SQIVND (reference sequence).

This clone was seen only a few times. The missing CDR3 end, 3 residues past where the read stops, is filled in from the germline J gene. The chain combines TRBV13 with TRBJ2-7; 8 nucleotides line up with TRBD2. CDR1 is PRHDT and CDR2 is FYEKMQ in the germline V gene (reference sequence). V was pared by 6 bases and J by 3 bases, with 10 bases of the junction left unmatched. CDR3 length equals 15 residues. The DNA read from the CDR3 is TGTGCCAGCAGTTCATTTAGCGGGACGGGCTACGAG. Protein sequence: CASSSFSGTGYE. The whole CDR3 protein reads CASSSFSGTGYEQYF.

The sample holds many counts of this clone. From the germline J gene comes the end of the CDR3, since the read stops 3 residues before it. The V call is TRBV28, the J call TRBJ1-1; D is unresolved. The V gene lost 8 bases and the J gene lost 2 bases, with 9 bases spanning the gap. Germline V lookup: CDR1 MDHEN, CDR2 SYDVKM. This CDR3 comprises 12 residues. The sequenced CDR3 bases are TGTGCCAGCCAGGCGATAAACACTGAA. Amino acid sequence: CASQAINTE. The entire CDR3 protein is CASQAINTEAFF. Full variable domain (outside the CDR3, taken from reference TRBV28 and TRBJ1-1): DVKVTQSSRYLVKRTGEKVFLECVQDMDHENMFWYRQDPGLGLRLIYFSYDVKMKEKGDIPEGYSVSREKKERFSLILESASTNQTSMYLCASQAINTEAFFGQGTRLTVV.

This clone was counted only a few times. Read data end 3 residues before the CDR3 end; the end is taken from the germline J gene. The chain has TRBV7-9 and TRBJ2-7; D may be TRBD1 (5 bases). The CDR3 sequence is 14 residues long. The germline V and J ends were trimmed by 4 bases and 4 bases, with 14 bases remaining between them. Germline CDR1 and CDR2: SEHNR and FQNEAQ (reference sequence). The CDR3 region is CASSYMGREYEQYF. CDR3 DNA (partial): TGTGCCAGCAGCTACATGGGGCGTGAGTACGAG.

This clone was picked up many times. The read ends 3 residues shy of where the CDR3 ends; the end is completed using the germline J gene. The gene calls are TRBV7-2 and TRBJ1-2; TRBD1 matches at 9 bases. Germline V gene sequence: CDR1 SGHTA, CDR2 FQGNSA. The trim removed 5 bases at V and 7 bases at J, leaving 5 bases unmatched. The CDR3 has 13 amino acids. The covered CDR3 bases are TGTGCCAGCAGCCCGGGGACAGGGCTTGGC. Translating it yields CASSPGTGLG. The entire CDR3 protein reads CASSPGTGLGYTF.

This clone was picked up many times. CDR3 amino acids: CASSIAGGFSTDTQYF. The CDR3 DNA, read in part, is TGTGCCAGTAGTATCGCGGGGGGGTTTAGCACAGATACG. J is TRBJ2-3 and V is TRBV19; 9 bases are shared with TRBD2. The CDR3 end falls 3 residues outside the read, so it is completed with the germline J gene. This CDR3 contains 16 residues. Germline V gene lookup returns CDR1 LNHDA and CDR2 SQIVND (reference sequence). The trim removed 3 bases at V and 0 bases at J, leaving 4 bases unmatched.

This clone was found many times. The CDR3 extends 3 residues past the end of the read, so its final part is completed from the germline J gene. The chain joins TRBV2 to TRBJ1-4, with 10 bases identical to TRBD1. Germline trimming cut 6 bases from V and 4 bases from J; bases unmatched to any gene: 2. The CDR3 spans 14 residues. Germline loops: CDR1 SNHLY, CDR2 FYNNEI. CDR3 DNA (partial): TGTGCCAGCAGCTGGACAGGGGGTAATGAAAAA. Protein sequence: CASSWTGGNEK. The CDR3, in full, reads CASSWTGGNEKLFF.

This clone was detected ten times or more. The CDR3 goes on 3 residues after the read ends, and that part is filled in from the germline J gene. V and J are TRBV6-1 and TRBJ2-1; perhaps TRBD1 as D (6 bases). CDR1 is MNHNS, CDR2 SASEGT, per germline. V lost 3 bases to trimming and J lost 6 bases, with 15 bases between them. CDR3 length equals 15 residues. This CDR3 reads CASSDGQTGANEQFF. The part of the CDR3 DNA that was read is TGTGCCAGCAGTGACGGACAGACTGGTGCCAATGAG.

This clone was observed at least ten times. Coverage ceases 3 residues before the CDR3 finishes, and the germline J gene fills in the end. The chain recombines TRBV18 with TRBJ2-1; 10 bases are shared with TRBD2. The junction had 11 bases not matched to a gene; V was cut back by 3 bases and J by 9 bases. From germline, CDR1 is KGHSH and CDR2 LQKENI. The CDR3 totals 16 residues. The part of the CDR3 DNA that was read is TGTGCCAGCTCACCCCAGGGACTAGCGAACCCAGGTGAG. This sequence encodes CASSPQGLANPGE. The entire CDR3 protein reads CASSPQGLANPGEQFF.

This clone was observed many times. Read data end 3 residues before the CDR3 end; the end is taken from the germline J gene. The V gene is TRBV4-2, the J gene TRBJ2-5, with 8 nucleotides matching TRBD2. V lost 2 bases, J lost 1 base, and 9 bases stayed unmatched. The CDR3 is 17 amino acids. Looked up from germline, CDR1 is LGHNA and CDR2 is YNFKEQ. CDR3 bases read: TGTGCCAGCAGCCAATTCCCGGCCACTAGCGGCCAAGAGACC. As protein: CASSQFPATSGQET. The whole CDR3 protein reads CASSQFPATSGQETQYF.

Worth noting for this clone: The missing CDR3 end, 3 residues past where the read stops, is filled in from the germline J gene. The genes are TRBV11-2 and TRBJ2-7, with 7 bases that match TRBD2. There are 15 residues in the CDR3. The ends lost 5 bases at V and 6 bases at J; junction bases unmatched: 13. Germline assignment: CDR1 SGHAT and CDR2 FQNNGV. CDR3 in amino acids: CASSAASLAGVEQYF. CDR3 DNA, as far as it was read: TGTGCCAGCAGCGCCGCCAGTCTTGCGGGAGTCGAG. The entire variable domain, with the rest obtained from reference TRBV11-2 and TRBJ2-7, is as follows: EAGVAQSPRYKIIEKRQSVAFWCNPISGHATLYWYQQILGQGPKLLIQFQNNGVVDDSQLPKDRFSAERLKGVDSTLKIQPAKLEDSAVYLCASSAASLAGVEQYFGPGTRLTVT.

This clone was counted only a few times. The read is 3 residues too short to cover the CDR3 end, so that end is filled in from the germline J gene. The gene calls are TRBV19 and TRBJ1-5; the match to TRBD1 covers 11 bases. CDR3 length: 16 amino acids. Germline lookup yields CDR1 LNHDA and CDR2 SQIVND (reference sequence). The V segment lost 5 bases and the J segment 2 bases; nucleotides outside the gene matches: 5. The CDR3 loop is CASSPRTGGGNQPQHF. CDR3 bases read: TGTGCCAGTAGTCCACGGACAGGGGGCGGCAATCAGCCC.

As to this clone: Coverage ceases 3 residues before the CDR3 finishes, and the germline J gene fills in the end. This chain uses TRBV6-2 or TRBV6-3 with TRBJ1-5; 11 nucleotides line up with TRBD1. V was pared by 6 bases and J by 5 bases, with 0 bases of the junction left unmatched. The CDR3 has 13 amino acids. Germline V gene data show CDR1 as MNHEY and CDR2 as SVGEGT. Incomplete CDR3 DNA: TGTGCCAGCAGGGGACAGGGGGATCAGCCC. Translation gives CASRGQGDQP. The complete CDR3 protein is CASRGQGDQPQHF.

This clone has ten or more counts. Read sequence stops 3 residues before the CDR3 end, and the germline J gene provides the missing end. The chain joins TRBV28 to TRBJ2-7; TRBD1 might be the D (6 bases). The V and J ends lost 5 bases and 1 base respectively, with 15 bases between them. Germline lookup yields CDR1 MDHEN and CDR2 SYDVKM. The CDR3 is 15 amino acids. The CDR3 protein is CASSRLGTKSYEQYF. Incomplete CDR3 DNA: TGTGCCAGCAGTCGTCTCGGGACAAAGTCCTACGAG.

Here the CDR3 reads CASSEGSGLKTQYF. The part of the CDR3 DNA that was read is TGTGCCAGCAGTGAAGGCAGCGGGTTGAAGACC. This sequence joins TRBV2 and TRBJ2-5; D may be TRBD2 (6 bases). The read terminates 3 residues before the CDR3 end, so the remaining end is supplied by the germline J gene. The germline gives CDR1 SNHLY, CDR2 FYNNEI. V was pared by 1 base and J by 6 bases, with 12 bases between. The CDR3 totals 14 residues.

There are a few counts of this clone. The CDR3 end is not reached by the read, which stops 3 residues before it; the germline J gene fills it in. The rearrangement uses TRBV6-2 or TRBV6-3 and TRBJ1-5, with 9 nucleotides matching TRBD1. V shed 6 bases, J shed 3 bases, and the junction held 9 bases outside the gene matches. This CDR3 spans 16 amino acids. Germline V gene data show CDR1 as MNHEY and CDR2 as SVGEGT. The CDR3 DNA, read in part, is TGTGCCAGCAGCCGAACCGGGACAGGGCACAATCAGCCC. It translates to CASSRTGTGHNQP. The full CDR3 protein reads CASSRTGTGHNQPQHF.

This clone was seen at least ten times. The CDR3 is cut off 3 residues early in the read; its end comes from the germline J gene. The chain joins TRBV13 to TRBJ2-3, with 11 bases identical to TRBD2. The germline V gene has CDR1 PRHDT and CDR2 FYEKMQ (reference sequence). The CDR3 has 17 amino acids. V gave up 2 bases and J gave up 5 bases; unmatched junction bases: 9. The DNA read from the CDR3 is TGTGCCAGCAGCTTACGGGCTAGCGGGGGGCGAGAAGATACG. It specifies CASSLRASGGREDT. The CDR3, in full, reads CASSLRASGGREDTQYF.

Ten or more counts support this clone. Coverage ceases 3 residues before the CDR3 finishes, and the germline J gene fills in the end. V usage is TRBV5-6 and J usage is TRBJ2-2; perhaps TRBD2 as D (6 bases). Trimming removed 6 bases from V and 2 bases from J, with 8 bases in between. CDR1 and CDR2 (germline): SGHDT, YYEEEE. The CDR3 length is 13 residues. The CDR3 bases that were read are TGTGCCAGCACGGGGGTAAACACCGGGGAG. Encoded protein: CASTGVNTGE. The full CDR3 reads CASTGVNTGELFF. Supplemented by reference TRBV5-6 and TRBJ2-2, the full variable domain reads DAGVTQSPTHLIKTRGQQVTLRCSPKSGHDTVSWYQQALGQGPQFIFQYYEEEERQRGNFPDRFSGHQFPNYSSELNVNALLLGDSALYLCASTGVNTGELFFGEGSRLTVL.